Reported below is one TCR beta chain. Sequencing used immunoSEQ multiplex PCR; TCRdb keeps in-frame clones, though not all of them. The sample includes about 1,300 clones, about 57% seen only once; the top ten take almost 25%. Germline values: CDR1 SGHTA, CDR2 FQGTGA. This CDR3 has 16 residues. The V gene end was trimmed by 2 bases and the J gene end by 2 bases; junction bases not matched to a gene: 5. The data derive from a study of coeliac disease. V usage is TRBV7-3 and J usage is TRBJ2-1; 8 nucleotides line up with TRBD1. Sequences were obtained from intraepithelial lymphocytes from the gut. This TCR was sampled from a man between 70 and 80 years old without celiac disease. The CDR3 is CASSLGTGFPYNEQFF. The DNA for the CDR3 is TGTGCCAGCAGCTTAGGGACAGGCTTCCCCTACAATGAGCAGTTCTTC. The full variable domain, completed using reference TRBV7-3 and TRBJ2-1, is GAGVSQTPSNKVTEKGKYVELRCDPISGHTALYWYRQSLGQGPEFLIYFQGTGAADDSGLPNDRFFAVRPEGSVSTLKIQRTERGDSAVYLCASSLGTGFPYNEQFFGPGTRLTVL.